This TCR beta chain was recorded in a study of blood T cell repertoires in COVID-19. The assay was immunoSEQ multiplex PCR, and TCRdb's table has in-frame clones only and misses some. The table lists 150,000 or so clones, about 86% of them singletons, with roughly 8.7% in the top ten. Germline trimming cut 6 bases from V and 2 bases from J; bases unmatched to any gene: 7. CDR3 length: 15 amino acids. Germline CDR1 is SGHNT and CDR2 is YENEEA. The source is a woman aged 55-69 years with acute or convalescent COVID-19. The chain uses TRBV11-3 and TRBJ1-2; 9 bases line up with TRBD1. The sample was peripheral blood. DNA of the CDR3: TGTGCCAGCAGGGGACAGGGCAGAGGAAACTATGGCTACACCTTC. Residues: CASRGQGRGNYGYTF.